The entry that follows covers one T cell receptor (beta chain) sequence. The sample belongs to a study of T cell responses to AZD1222 COVID-19 vaccine. Study-wide background: Second-dose groups at about 4 or about 12 weeks were pooled.

Repertoires were generated with immunoSEQ multiplex PCR, while TCRdb's copy carries only in-frame clones and drops some. The table includes roughly 130,000 clones, roughly 90% detected once. The CDR3 is made up of 15 amino acids. This specimen was peripheral blood, taken on day 0 of AZD1222 vaccination. This TCR came from an adult in good health. V and J are TRBV21-1 and TRBJ1-2; the listed D gene, TRBD1, was not tested against the DNA. TRBV21-1 is recorded as a pseudogene. The CDR3 bases are TGTGCCAGCAGCAAAGATTACAGATCTAACTATGGCTACACCTTC. Translation gives CASSKDYRSNYGYTF.